The present TCR beta chain was sequenced within a study of T cell repertoires in cytomegalovirus infection. From the reads, TCRdb called clonotypes with MiXCR, one entry per CDR3 protein. The table records a few hundred thousand distinct CDR3 sequences, approximately 46% of them present only once. With regard to this clonotype: Its antigen is unknown. Mismatch with germline at one junction end may stem from a read error.

This CDR3 is built from 14 residues. Germline V gene lookup returns CDR1 DFQATT and CDR2 SNEGSKA (reference sequence). The sample consisted of cultured PBMCs, taken from culture after CMV antigen stimulation. The genes are TRBV20-1 and TRBJ1-4, with a tentative D call TRBD1 (5 bases). This clonotype originated in a human donor in good health (CMV status not recorded). Some clones in this sample may be carry-over from other donors' samples. The DNA for the CDR3 is TGCAGTGCTAGAGATTCATCCAGGGAAGAAAAACTGTATTTT. Translating gives CSARDSSREEKLYF.